These 31 T cell receptor beta chains share one sample of origin, sequenced in a study of T-cell memory formation after mild COVID-19 listed by TCRdb under 2021. Preparation of the library involved 5' RACE. For sequencing, an Illumina NovaSeq 6000 was employed. TCRdb trimmed public reads at Q25 via fastp, called clones via MiXCR and kept in-frame beta chains. Each record represents a unique CDR3 protein, reported with the most common genes and DNA among its rows. A total of under 450,000 distinct CDR3 sequences appear in this sample, under 25% of them only once. The leading ten clones occupy roughly 14% of the sample. The specimen sequenced was PBMCs or a T cell subset sorted from them (not recorded which). All receptors come from an adult woman who had mild COVID-19 (a few samples of this study predate the infection). The sample titles of this study are shuffled in the database, so cell type and time point are left out; the donor was told from shared clones.

The chain uses TRBV20-1 and TRBJ2-5; D gene uncertain. The CDR3 runs to 12 residues. CDR1 DFQATT and CDR2 SNEGSKA come from the germline V gene (reference sequence). Trimming shortened V by 1 base and J by 2 bases, and 5 bases separated the two germline ends. The CDR3 DNA sequence: TGCAGTGCTAGAGTGGGTCAAGAGACCCAGTACTTC. Its protein product is CSARVGQETQYF.

This clonotype appeared many times. The V gene is TRBV7-9, the J gene TRBJ1-1; no clear D gene. V lost 5 bases and J 4 bases, leaving 11 bases between the germline ends. This CDR3 spans 13 amino acids. Germline values: CDR1 SEHNR, CDR2 FQNEAQ (reference sequence). DNA for the CDR3: TGTGCCAGCAGCCCCATAAAGGGCACTGAAGCTTTCTTT. Translation: CASSPIKGTEAFF.

This clonotype has more than one count but fewer than ten. V usage is TRBV5-1 and J usage is TRBJ1-1; D is perhaps TRBD1 (5 bases). This CDR3 has 17 residues. V was pared by 4 bases and J by 0 bases, with 19 bases between. Per the germline V gene, CDR1 is SGHRS and CDR2 is YFSETQ. CDR3 sequence: CASSPQTGQLMNTEAFF. The CDR3 bases are TGCGCCAGCAGCCCCCAGACGGGGCAGCTCATGAACACTGAAGCTTTCTTT.

V is TRBV7-9 and J is TRBJ2-5, with TRBD2 matching 8 bases. The germline CDR1 and CDR2 sequences are SEHNR and FQNEAQ (reference sequence). This CDR3 is 15 amino acids long. V was pared by 1 base and J by 4 bases, with 5 bases of the junction left unmatched. CDR3 region: CASSLGSSGSETQYF. The CDR3 nucleotides read TGTGCCAGCAGCTTAGGGTCTAGCGGGTCAGAGACCCAGTACTTC.

The chain uses TRBV4-1 and TRBJ1-2; no clear D gene. V shed 1 base and J shed 0 bases, with 6 bases lying between them. The CDR3 is 14 residues long. Germline assignment: CDR1 MGHRA and CDR2 YSYEKL. CDR3 protein: CASSQAGSNYGYTF. CDR3 sequence (DNA): TGCGCCAGCAGCCAAGCGGGGTCTAACTATGGCTACACCTTC.

Many counts were recorded for this clonotype. V and J are TRBV12-3 or TRBV12-4 and TRBJ2-3; a possible D gene is TRBD2 (6 bases). The CDR3 runs to 14 residues. The V end was cut by 5 bases, the J end by 5 bases, with 14 bases between. The CDR3 DNA reads TGTGCCAGCAGTCTGGGGGGTTCAGTAGATACGCAGTATTTT. Translated, it gives CASSLGGSVDTQYF.

This chain links TRBV20-1 with TRBJ2-1; no reliable D call. CDR1 is DFQATT, CDR2 SNEGSKA, per germline (reference sequence). This CDR3 is built from 14 residues. V lost 0 bases, J lost 3 bases, and 9 bases lay in between. The CDR3 coding sequence is TGCAGTGCTAGAGAGTTAGGTATCTACAATGAGCAGTTCTTC. Encoded protein: CSARELGIYNEQFF.

This chain connects TRBV7-2 to TRBJ1-1, with 8 bases lining up with TRBD1. The junction had 3 bases not matched to a gene; V was cut back by 3 bases and J by 3 bases. The CDR3 extends over 14 amino acids. Germline CDR1 SGHTA, CDR2 FQGNSA. The CDR3 DNA reads as TGTGCCAGCAGCTTGCAGACAGGGGACACTGAAGCTTTCTTT. Translating gives CASSLQTGDTEAFF.

This chain links TRBV4-1 with TRBJ1-3, with D perhaps TRBD1 (5 bases). Germline CDR1 reads MGHRA; CDR2 reads YSYEKL. This CDR3 spans 15 amino acids. Trimming stripped 0 bases from V and 2 bases from J, with 8 bases between. CDR3 sequence (DNA): TGCGCCAGCAGCCAAGATTCAGGGACTGGAAACACCATATATTTT. This codes for CASSQDSGTGNTIYF.

The chain couples TRBV7-3 to TRBJ2-3; 9 positions match TRBD1. The junction had 6 bases not matched to a gene; V was cut back by 5 bases and J by 3 bases. There are 15 residues in the CDR3. The germline CDR1 and CDR2 sequences are SGHTA and FQGTGA. DNA of the CDR3: TGTGCCAGCAGCGACACAGGGGGCCGGACAGATACGCAGTATTTT. Encoded protein: CASSDTGGRTDTQYF.

This clonotype showed up just a few times. This chain uses TRBV7-6 with TRBJ2-7; TRBD1 or TRBD2 may be the D gene (5 bases each). Germline lookup yields CDR1 SGHVS and CDR2 FNYEAQ. Trimming took off 5 bases at V and 7 bases at J, with 21 bases between the two ends. The CDR3 loop spans 15 amino acids. In nucleotides, the CDR3 is TGTGCCAGCAGCGCCCTAGGGGAGCAGTTGAGTGAGCAGTACTTC. This encodes CASSALGEQLSEQYF.

The chain recombines TRBV3-1 with TRBJ1-2, with a weak D call TRBD1 (5 bases). Trimming removed 0 bases from V and 4 bases from J, with 12 bases in between. Germline V gene lookup returns CDR1 LGHDT and CDR2 YNNKEL (reference sequence). The CDR3 is 15 amino acids. The CDR3 sequence is CASSQDSTGPYGYTF. The CDR3 nucleotides are TGTGCCAGCAGCCAAGATAGTACAGGCCCCTATGGCTACACCTTC.

This clonotype was recorded a few times. V gene TRBV27 combines with J gene TRBJ1-5; 8 bases match TRBD1. The CDR3 contains 15 residues. The germline V gene has CDR1 MNHEY and CDR2 SMNVEV (reference sequence). V shed 2 bases, J shed 6 bases, and the junction held 6 bases outside the gene matches. The CDR3 sequence: CASSLGQGAFQPQHF. CDR3 in DNA: TGTGCCAGCAGTTTAGGGCAGGGGGCATTTCAGCCCCAGCATTTT.

This clonotype was seen more than once but under ten times. The CDR3 loop reads CASSLWGLEAFF. The DNA for the CDR3 is TGTGCCAGCAGTTTATGGGGGCTTGAAGCTTTCTTT. The chain is built from TRBV12-3 or TRBV12-4 and TRBJ1-1; D may be TRBD1 (6 bases). Trimming cost V 2 bases and J 7 bases, with 8 bases left between them. The CDR3 loop spans 12 amino acids.

This clonotype was picked up a small number of times. The chain uses TRBV7-2 and TRBJ2-4; 7 bases agree with TRBD1. The CDR3 covers 17 residues. Germline trimming cut 6 bases from V and 0 bases from J; bases unmatched to any gene: 11. Germline CDR1 is SGHTA and CDR2 is FQGNSA. This CDR3 reads CASRMTGTVVAKNIQYF. Here the CDR3 DNA reads TGTGCCAGCAGGATGACCGGGACAGTTGTAGCCAAAAACATTCAGTACTTC. The full variable domain, rest sourced from reference TRBV7-2 and TRBJ2-4, is GAGVSQSPSNKVTEKGKDVELRCDPISGHTALYWYRQSLGQGLEFLIYFQGNSAPDKSGLPSDRFSAERTGGSVSTLTIQRTQQEDSAVYLCASRMTGTVVAKNIQYFGAGTRLSVL.

The chain's CDR3 is CASSWTSGVDEQFF. For the CDR3, the DNA is TGTGCCAGCTCGTGGACTAGCGGGGTCGATGAGCAGTTCTTC. The V call is TRBV6-5, the J call TRBJ2-1, with 12 nucleotides matching TRBD2. The CDR3 spans 14 residues. J was trimmed by 8 bases and V by 8 bases; bases with no gene match: 7. Germline loops: CDR1 MNHEY, CDR2 SVGAGI.

The chain uses TRBV21-1 and TRBJ2-7; the table's D gene call, TRBD1, was not cross checked with the DNA. TRBV21-1 represents a pseudogene. This CDR3 region has 16 residues. For the CDR3, the DNA is TGTGCCAGCAGCAAAGAGAAGACAGCTCCTTCCTACGAGCAGTACTTC. Its translation: CASSKEKTAPSYEQYF.

This rearrangement joins TRBV25-1 to TRBJ2-7; D is perhaps TRBD1 (5 bases). V lost 2 bases and J 11 bases, leaving 10 bases between the germline ends. Germline CDR1 MGHDK, CDR2 SYGVNS. CDR3 size: 11 residues. CDR3 residues: CASSEHRWEYF. DNA for the CDR3: TGTGCCAGCAGTGAACACAGGTGGGAGTACTTC.

The chain joins TRBV7-8 to TRBJ2-3, with 8 bases fitting TRBD1. Looked up from germline, CDR1 is SGHVS and CDR2 is FQNEAQ. V lost 5 bases and J lost 0; bases outside the gene matches: 4. This CDR3 has 15 amino acids. In nucleotides, the CDR3 is TGTGCCAGCAGCCATGACAGGGGTAGCACAGATACGCAGTATTTT. Translated, it gives CASSHDRGSTDTQYF.

The J gene is TRBJ1-2, the V gene TRBV15, with D tentatively TRBD1 (6 bases). Trimming removed 1 base at V and 7 bases at J, with 13 bases between. CDR3 length: 14 residues. CDR1 is LNHNV, CDR2 YYDKDF, per germline (reference sequence). The CDR3 DNA sequence: TGTGCCACCAGCAGAGGCGGGACATCGCCTGGCTACACCTTC. Protein product: CATSRGGTSPGYTF.

This clonotype has a single count. V usage is TRBV30 and J usage is TRBJ1-4; possibly TRBD1 for D (6 bases). The germline V gene encodes CDR1 GTSNPN and CDR2 SVGIG (reference sequence). Deletions cut 1 base from V and 6 bases from J, with 18 bases between. This CDR3 contains 16 residues. The CDR3 loop is CAWSALAGGSHEKLFF. The CDR3 coding sequence is TGTGCCTGGAGTGCACTCGCCGGGGGCTCTCATGAAAAACTGTTTTTT. Complete variable domain (other parts from reference TRBV30 and TRBJ1-4): SQTIHQWPATLVQPVGSPLSLECTVEGTSNPNLYWYRQAAGRGLQLLFYSVGIGQISSEVPQNLSASRPQDRQFILSSKKLLLSDSGFYLCAWSALAGGSHEKLFFGSGTQLSVL.

This clonotype turned up a few times. This chain connects TRBV6-2 or TRBV6-3 to TRBJ2-3, with a tentative D call TRBD2 (6 bases). The CDR3 consists of 13 residues. V lost 6 bases and J lost 6, with 13 bases in between. Per the germline V gene, CDR1 is MNHEY and CDR2 is SVGEGT. The CDR3 sequence: CASSRDSLDTQYF. CDR3 nucleotide sequence: TGTGCCAGCAGCCGGGACTCATTGGATACGCAGTATTTT.

This clonotype came up a few times. The rearrangement links TRBV6-6 to TRBJ1-6; D not certain. Germline loops: CDR1 MNHNY, CDR2 SVGAGI (reference sequence). CDR3 length: 15 residues. The V and J ends lost 8 bases and 8 bases respectively, with 19 bases between them. The CDR3, as DNA: TGTGCCAGCGGCCCGGGGTGGGGTGGGTATTCACCCCTCCACTTT. It specifies CASGPGWGGYSPLHF.

This clonotype appeared a few times. This chain links TRBV7-9 with TRBJ2-1; 14 bases fit TRBD2. Germline lookup yields CDR1 SEHNR and CDR2 FQNEAQ (reference sequence). V trimming: 5 bases; J trimming: 12 bases; junction bases outside the gene matches: 15. The CDR3 consists of 17 residues. CDR3 loop: CASSPGTPGLAGVMQFF. The CDR3 coding sequence is TGTGCCAGCAGCCCTGGAACCCCGGGACTAGCGGGAGTAATGCAGTTCTTC.

The chain combines TRBV4-1 with TRBJ1-4, with 8 nucleotides matching TRBD1. V lost 0 bases and J lost 7; bases outside the gene matches: 1. Germline CDR1 and CDR2: MGHRA and YSYEKL. CDR3 length: 14 amino acids. The CDR3 nucleotides read TGCGCCAGCAGCCAAGACAGGGGGCGTGAAAAACTGTTTTTT. This codes for CASSQDRGREKLFF.

The CDR3 bases are TGTGCCAGCAGCCCCCCATGGACTAGCGTGTACAATGAGCAGTTCTTC. Its translation is CASSPPWTSVYNEQFF. The J gene is TRBJ2-1, the V gene TRBV14, with 9 bases aligning to TRBD2. The CDR3 length is 16 residues. The J segment lost 4 bases and the V segment lost 4 bases, leaving 8 bases of the junction unmatched. Germline-derived CDR1 and CDR2 are SGHDN and FVKESK.

This clonotype has a handful of counts. The chain has TRBV7-9 and TRBJ2-3; D unresolved. There are 14 residues in the CDR3. Trimming took off 7 bases at V and 6 bases at J, with 17 bases between the two ends. Per the germline V gene, CDR1 is SEHNR and CDR2 is FQNEAQ (reference sequence). The DNA for the CDR3 is TGTGCCAGCATCAAGAACGGGCTGTGGGATACGCAGTATTTT. Amino acid sequence: CASIKNGLWDTQYF.

The chain employs TRBV15 and TRBJ1-5; TRBD1 is a possible D gene (6 bases). This CDR3 spans 15 amino acids. The germline V and J ends were trimmed by 0 bases and 10 bases, with 16 bases remaining between them. CDR1 is LNHNV, CDR2 YYDKDF, per germline (reference sequence). DNA of the CDR3: TGTGCCACCAGCAGAGACCAGGGGAGGCTGATACCCCAGCATTTT. Translated, it gives CATSRDQGRLIPQHF.

Concerning this clonotype: Here the CDR3 omits its conserved ending phenylalanine or tryptophan, so a read error is the likely source. The limits of the CDR3 on the DNA are not certain, so only TCRdb's listed CDR3 is given. The V call is TRBV12-3 or TRBV12-4, the J call TRBJ2-7; no check of the table's D call, TRBD2, against the DNA was made. A total of 14 residues make up the CDR3, ends included. CDR3 protein: CASNLSPGTSGIQD.

The CDR3 sequence: CASSRPTSLNTGELFF. Written as DNA, the CDR3 is TGTGCCAGCAGCCGACCTACTAGCCTGAACACCGGGGAGCTGTTTTTT. The chain employs TRBV3-1 and TRBJ2-2; the D gene is possibly TRBD2 (6 bases). V lost 4 bases and J lost 1, with 13 bases in between. The CDR3 consists of 16 residues. Germline V gives CDR1 LGHDT, CDR2 YNNKEL (reference sequence).

CDR3 coding DNA: TGTGCCAGCCTCAGGGGTGTGGACACTGAAGCTTTCTTT. Translation: CASLRGVDTEAFF. The chain has TRBV12-3 or TRBV12-4 and TRBJ1-1, with D perhaps matching TRBD1 (6 bases). This CDR3 region has 13 residues. V lost 8 bases to trimming and J lost 3 bases, with 13 bases between them.